These 18 T cell receptor beta chains were all obtained from the same sample, sequenced in a study of cytomegalovirus exposure and HLA in healthy donors. Assay: immunoSEQ multiplex PCR; the TCRdb copy retains only in-frame clones and omits some. Among about 160,000 clones listed, under 90% were seen once. The sample was PBMCs. The source of these receptors is a woman aged 18-29 years in good health and CMV-seropositive.

The gene calls are TRBV4-1 and TRBJ2-7, with TRBD1 identical over 9 bases. CDR1 and CDR2 from the germline V gene are MGHRA and YSYEKL. The CDR3 totals 16 residues. The V segment lost 0 bases and the J segment 2 bases; nucleotides outside the gene matches: 5. CDR3: CASSQEAQGATYEQYF. As DNA, the CDR3 is TGCGCCAGCAGCCAAGAGGCACAGGGGGCCACCTACGAGCAGTACTTC.

J is TRBJ2-3 and V is TRBV18, with 8 bases matching TRBD2. This CDR3 has 14 residues. V lost 3 bases to trimming and J lost 5 bases; unmatched junction nucleotides: 4. The V gene's germline CDR1 is KGHSH and CDR2 LQKENI. The DNA of the CDR3 is TGTGCCAGCTCACCCCGGGGGGGGCAAGATACGCAGTATTTT. Its protein is CASSPRGGQDTQYF.

The rearrangement uses TRBV5-6 and TRBJ2-2; 8 bases fit TRBD2. The CDR3 is 17 amino acids. Trimming at V came to 4 bases and at J to 3 bases, leaving 11 bases not matched to a gene. In germline, CDR1 is SGHDT, CDR2 YYEEEE. CDR3 in DNA: TGTGCCAGCAGCCCCTTTGGGGGACTAGGGGACACCGGGGAGCTGTTTTTT. Translation gives CASSPFGGLGDTGELFF.

J is TRBJ1-1 and V is TRBV11-2; tentative D call: TRBD1 (5 bases). V was shortened by 9 bases and J by 5 bases, with 16 bases between the two germline ends. CDR1 is SGHAT and CDR2 is FQNNGV in the germline V gene. The CDR3 loop spans 13 amino acids. The DNA of the CDR3 is TGTGCCAGTGACCTGACAGCGGGGACTGAAGCTTTCTTT. It codes for CASDLTAGTEAFF.

Only one count was recorded for this clone. The CDR3 loop is CASSKSGETQYF. CDR3 bases: TGTGCCAGCAGTAAATCGGGGGAGACCCAGTACTTC. The chain joins TRBV6-5 to TRBJ2-5, with D possibly being TRBD2 (5 bases). In germline, CDR1 is MNHEY, CDR2 SVGAGI. The V end was cut by 5 bases, the J end by 5 bases, with 9 bases between. The CDR3 consists of 12 residues.

This clone was observed once. This chain connects TRBV7-2 to TRBJ2-3; 10 bases match TRBD1. J was trimmed by 4 bases and V by 3 bases; bases with no gene match: 4. The germline CDR1 and CDR2 sequences are SGHTA and FQGNSA. This CDR3 has 15 amino acids. In DNA, the CDR3 is TGTGCCAGCAGCTTGGGGACAGGGGTTTCAGATACGCAGTATTTT. Residues: CASSLGTGVSDTQYF.

The gene calls are TRBV6-7 and TRBJ2-7, with 7 positions matching TRBD1. TRBV6-7 is recorded as an ORF, its role being uncertain. V gave up 0 bases and J gave up 2 bases; unmatched junction bases: 16. The CDR3 extends over 19 amino acids. The CDR3 nucleotides read TGTGCCAGCAGTTACTCGTTGGGGACAGTTCCATGGGCGGCCTACGAGCAGTACTTC. Its protein product is CASSYSLGTVPWAAYEQYF.

This clone has just one count. The chain is built from TRBV5-6 and TRBJ2-7, with a weak D call TRBD2 (6 bases). The CDR3 has 13 amino acids. CDR1 and CDR2 from the germline V gene are SGHDT and YYEEEE. Trimming shortened V by 2 bases and J by 2 bases, and 8 bases separated the two germline ends. The CDR3 reads CASSFSGAYEQYF. CDR3 nucleotides: TGTGCCAGCAGCTTTTCGGGAGCCTACGAGCAGTACTTC.

The V gene is TRBV28, the J gene TRBJ2-5; D gene unclear. The CDR3 has 11 amino acids. Trimming took off 4 bases at V and 4 bases at J, with 4 bases between the two ends. Germline CDR1 MDHEN, CDR2 SYDVKM. CDR3 amino acids: CASSSGETQYF. CDR3 nucleotides: TGTGCCAGCAGTTCCGGAGAGACCCAGTACTTC.

The chain employs TRBV13 and TRBJ2-2, with TRBD1 as a possible D gene (7 bases). V shed 5 bases and J shed 4 bases, with 14 bases lying between them. The CDR3 totals 15 residues. The germline CDR1 and CDR2 sequences are PRHDT and FYEKMQ (reference sequence). The CDR3 protein is CASSLRGEGTGELFF. CDR3 nucleotide sequence: TGTGCCAGCAGCCTCAGGGGGGAAGGCACCGGGGAGCTGTTTTTT. The full variable domain, completed using reference TRBV13 and TRBJ2-2, is AAGVIQSPRHLIKEKRETATLKCYPIPRHDTVYWYQQGPGQDPQFLISFYEKMQSDKGSIPDRFSAQQFSDYHSELNMSSLELGDSALYFCASSLRGEGTGELFFGEGSRLTVL.

In this sample, this clone turned up once. The rearrangement joins TRBV7-2 to TRBJ2-7; 9 bases agree with TRBD2. After removal of 1 base from V and 6 bases from J, the junction contained 4 bases not matched to a gene. This CDR3 is built from 14 residues. Germline V gene data show CDR1 as SGHTA and CDR2 as FQGNSA. CDR3 protein: CASSLDASGIEQYF. The CDR3 coding sequence is TGTGCCAGCAGCTTAGATGCTAGCGGGATCGAGCAGTACTTC.

This chain links TRBV19 with TRBJ2-2; tentative D call: TRBD1 (6 bases). V lost 8 bases to trimming and J lost 4 bases, with 23 bases between them. CDR1 and CDR2 (germline): LNHDA, SQIVND (reference sequence). The CDR3 is 17 amino acids. CDR3 protein: CASLSTTTGSFTGELFF. Written as DNA, the CDR3 is TGTGCCAGTTTATCGACAACCACAGGGTCGTTCACCGGGGAGCTGTTTTTT.

The rearrangement joins TRBV28 to TRBJ2-3, with 7 bases identical to TRBD2. The CDR3 runs 14 residues. The junction had 7 bases not matched to a gene; V was cut back by 5 bases and J by 5 bases. Germline-derived CDR1 and CDR2 are MDHEN and SYDVKM. The CDR3 nucleotides are TGTGCCAGCAGTCCTCGCGGGGGTGGAGATACGCAGTATTTT. It yields the protein CASSPRGGGDTQYF.

The chain combines TRBV5-1 with TRBJ2-1, with D tentatively TRBD2 (5 bases). The germline V gene has CDR1 SGHRS and CDR2 YFSETQ. This CDR3 is 15 amino acids long. Trimming shortened V by 2 bases and J by 2 bases, and 11 bases separated the two germline ends. CDR3 nucleotides: TGCGCCAGCAGCTTATCAATTAGCGCCTACAATGAGCAGTTCTTC. Protein sequence: CASSLSISAYNEQFF.

The chain employs TRBV11-2 and TRBJ1-1; a possible D gene is TRBD1 (6 bases). Deletions cut 5 bases from V and 0 bases from J, with 13 bases between. Germline lookup yields CDR1 SGHAT and CDR2 FQNNGV. CDR3 size: 15 residues. DNA for the CDR3: TGTGCCAGCAGCCCCTCGGGGGGCATGAACACTGAAGCTTTCTTT. This gives the protein CASSPSGGMNTEAFF.

CDR3 region: CASSPPWREGFYEQYF. The CDR3 nucleotides are TGTGCCAGCTCACCACCGTGGCGGGAGGGCTTCTACGAGCAGTACTTC. The chain is built from TRBV18 and TRBJ2-7; TRBD2 aligns across 9 bases. V dropped 0 bases and J dropped 3; count of bases not matched to a gene: 6. Germline V gene data show CDR1 as KGHSH and CDR2 as LQKENI. The CDR3 has 16 amino acids.

The chain recombines TRBV5-1 with TRBJ2-1; 7 bases are a match to TRBD2. V shed 3 bases and J 4 bases; nucleotides not matched to a gene: 4. The CDR3 consists of 14 residues. Germline assignment: CDR1 SGHRS and CDR2 YFSETQ. CDR3 in amino acids: CASSWTSSYNEQFF. CDR3 DNA: TGCGCCAGCAGCTGGACTAGTTCGTACAATGAGCAGTTCTTC.

V is TRBV15 and J is TRBJ2-7, with 9 bases lining up with TRBD2. Germline assignment: CDR1 LNHNV and CDR2 YYDKDF (reference sequence). V shed 2 bases, J shed 5 bases, and the junction held 4 bases outside the gene matches. The CDR3 extends over 14 amino acids. The CDR3 is CATSRPGTSNEQYF. In DNA, the CDR3 is TGTGCCACCAGCAGACCTGGGACTAGCAACGAGCAGTACTTC.